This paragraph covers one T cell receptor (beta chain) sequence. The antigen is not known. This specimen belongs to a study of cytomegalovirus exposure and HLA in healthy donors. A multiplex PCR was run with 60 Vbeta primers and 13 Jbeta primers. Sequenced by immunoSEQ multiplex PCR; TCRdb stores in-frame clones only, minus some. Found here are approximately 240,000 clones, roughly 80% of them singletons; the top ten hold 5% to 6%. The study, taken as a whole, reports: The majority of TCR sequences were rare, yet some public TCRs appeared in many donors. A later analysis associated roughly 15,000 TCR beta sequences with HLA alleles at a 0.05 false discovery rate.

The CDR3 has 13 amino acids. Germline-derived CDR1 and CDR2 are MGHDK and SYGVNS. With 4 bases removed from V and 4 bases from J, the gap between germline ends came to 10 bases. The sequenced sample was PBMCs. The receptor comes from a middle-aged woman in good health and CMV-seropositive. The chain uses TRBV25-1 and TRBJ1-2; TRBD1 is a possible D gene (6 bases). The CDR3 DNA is TGTGCCAGCAGTGGGGACACCGTCTATGGCTACACCTTC. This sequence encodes CASSGDTVYGYTF.